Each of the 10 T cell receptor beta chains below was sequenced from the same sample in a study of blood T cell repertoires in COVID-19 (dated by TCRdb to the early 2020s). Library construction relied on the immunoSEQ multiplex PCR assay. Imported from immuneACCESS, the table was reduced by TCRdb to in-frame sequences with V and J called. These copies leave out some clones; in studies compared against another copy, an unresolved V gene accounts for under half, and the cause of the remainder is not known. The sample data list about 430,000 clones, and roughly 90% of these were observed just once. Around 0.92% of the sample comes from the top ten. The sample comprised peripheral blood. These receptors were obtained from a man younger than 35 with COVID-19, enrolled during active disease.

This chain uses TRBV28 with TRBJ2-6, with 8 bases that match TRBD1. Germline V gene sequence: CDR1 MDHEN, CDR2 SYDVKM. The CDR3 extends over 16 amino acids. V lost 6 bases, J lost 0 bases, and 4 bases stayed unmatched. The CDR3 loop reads CASRRTGGSGANVLTF. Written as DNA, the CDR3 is TGTGCCAGCAGACGAACAGGGGGCTCTGGGGCCAACGTCCTGACTTTC.

The CDR3 sequence is CASSFRAGGNSPLHF. DNA of the CDR3: TGTGCCAGCAGCTTCCGGGCAGGGGGCAATTCACCCCTCCACTTT. The chain has TRBV7-2 and TRBJ1-6; 8 positions agree with TRBD1. The CDR3 sequence is 15 residues long. V lost 3 bases, J lost 7 bases, and 5 bases stayed unmatched. CDR1 and CDR2 from the germline V gene are SGHTA and FQGNSA.

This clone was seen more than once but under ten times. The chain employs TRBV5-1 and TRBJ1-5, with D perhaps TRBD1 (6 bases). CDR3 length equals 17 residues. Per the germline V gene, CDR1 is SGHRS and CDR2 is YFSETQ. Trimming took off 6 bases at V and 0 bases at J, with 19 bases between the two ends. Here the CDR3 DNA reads TGCGCCAGCATTGTTGGTGAGCAGGGGAATAGCAATCAGCCCCAGCATTTT. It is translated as CASIVGEQGNSNQPQHF.

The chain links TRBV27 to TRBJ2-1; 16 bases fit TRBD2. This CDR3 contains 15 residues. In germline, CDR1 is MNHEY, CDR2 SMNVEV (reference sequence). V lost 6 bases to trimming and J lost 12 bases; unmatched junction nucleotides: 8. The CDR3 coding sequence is TGTGCCAGCAGATCCGGGACTAGCGGGGGGGCCGGGCAGTTCTTC. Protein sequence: CASRSGTSGGAGQFF.

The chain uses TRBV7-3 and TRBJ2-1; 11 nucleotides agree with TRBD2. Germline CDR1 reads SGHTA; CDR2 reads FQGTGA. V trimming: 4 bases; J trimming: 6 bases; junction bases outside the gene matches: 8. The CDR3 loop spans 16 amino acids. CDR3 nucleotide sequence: TGTGCCAGCAGCTCCCGACTAGCGGGGAACCCCAATGAGCAGTTCTTC. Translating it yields CASSSRLAGNPNEQFF.

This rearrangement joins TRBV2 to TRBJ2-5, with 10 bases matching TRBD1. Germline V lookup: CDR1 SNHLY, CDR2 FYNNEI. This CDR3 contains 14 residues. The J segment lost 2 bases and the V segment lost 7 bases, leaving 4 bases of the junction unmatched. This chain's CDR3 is CASKRTGGQETQYF. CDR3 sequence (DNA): TGTGCCAGCAAGAGGACAGGGGGACAAGAGACCCAGTACTTC.

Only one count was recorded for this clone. CDR3 residues: CASSPGNYEQYF. In DNA form, the CDR3 reads TGTGCCAGTAGTCCGGGTAACTACGAGCAGTACTTC. The V call is TRBV19, the J call TRBJ2-7, with D unclear. The germline gives CDR1 LNHDA, CDR2 SQIVND (reference sequence). CDR3 size: 12 residues. The V gene lost 5 bases and the J gene lost 3 bases, with 8 bases spanning the gap.

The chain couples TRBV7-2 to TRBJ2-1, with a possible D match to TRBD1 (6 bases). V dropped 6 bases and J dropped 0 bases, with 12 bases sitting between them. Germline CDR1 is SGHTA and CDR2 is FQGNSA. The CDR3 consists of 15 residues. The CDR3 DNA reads TGTGCCAGCAGTTACCGGGACATCTCCTACAATGAGCAGTTCTTC. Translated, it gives CASSYRDISYNEQFF.

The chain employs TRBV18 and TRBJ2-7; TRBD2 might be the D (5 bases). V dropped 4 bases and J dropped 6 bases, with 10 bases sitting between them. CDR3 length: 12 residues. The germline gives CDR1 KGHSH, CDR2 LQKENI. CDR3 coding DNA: TGTGCCAGCTCACTAGACCGGGGCGAGCAGTACTTC. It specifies CASSLDRGEQYF.

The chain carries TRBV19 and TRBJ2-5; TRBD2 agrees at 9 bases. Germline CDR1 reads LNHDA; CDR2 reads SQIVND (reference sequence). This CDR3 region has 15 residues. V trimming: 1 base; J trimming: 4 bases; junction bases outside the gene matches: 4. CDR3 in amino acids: CASSIVNSGGETQYF. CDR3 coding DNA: TGTGCCAGTAGTATAGTTAATAGCGGGGGAGAGACCCAGTACTTC.